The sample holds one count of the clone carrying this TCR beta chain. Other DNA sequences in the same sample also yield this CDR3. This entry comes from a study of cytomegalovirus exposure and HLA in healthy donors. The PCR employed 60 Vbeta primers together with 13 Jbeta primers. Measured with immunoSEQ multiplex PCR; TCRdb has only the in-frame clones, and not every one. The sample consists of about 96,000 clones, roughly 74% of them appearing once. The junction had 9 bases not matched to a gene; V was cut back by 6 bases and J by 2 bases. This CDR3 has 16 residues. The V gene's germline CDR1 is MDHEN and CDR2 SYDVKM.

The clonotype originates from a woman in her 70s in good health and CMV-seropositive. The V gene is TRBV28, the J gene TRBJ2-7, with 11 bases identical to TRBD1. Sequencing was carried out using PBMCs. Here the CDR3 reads CASSKGQGARTYEQYF. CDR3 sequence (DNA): TGTGCCAGCAGCAAAGGACAGGGGGCGAGGACCTACGAGCAGTACTTC.